The rows below give T cell receptor beta chains drawn from one sample of a study of tumor-infiltrating lymphocytes in primary liver carcinoma. One entry per CDR3 protein, called by TCRdb with MiXCR from the multiplex PCR reads. The table has 90,000 to 140,000 distinct CDR3 sequences, roughly 80% seen once; the top ten hold more than 15%. Input material: liver tumor tissue from sampling region 3. Source of these receptors: a man aged 35-49 years with primary liver carcinoma and hepatitis B virus infection. CDR3s include the opening cysteine and the closing phenylalanine or tryptophan. D genes are given only for firm matches. Expanded clones get a size class; other rows say once, few or many, or leave the size out.

CDR3nt: TGTACCAGCAGAGAAGGAGGAATAGTTAGCAATCAGCCCCAGCATTTT
CDR3aa: CTSREGGIVSNQPQHF
abundance: .
j_gene: TRBJ1-5
v_gene: TRBV6-1
d_gene: .

CDR3nt: TGTGCCACCATTGATTTCGACAGGGGAAGGACCGGGGAGCTGTTTTTT
CDR3aa: CATIDFDRGRTGELFF
abundance: once
j_gene: TRBJ2-2
v_gene: TRBV24-1
d_gene: TRBD1

CDR3nt: TGTGCCAGCAGGAGGGAGGAATCAGGACAGTTTAATAGCGTGCAGTTCTTC
CDR3aa: CASRREESGQFNSVQFF
abundance: .
j_gene: TRBJ2-1
v_gene: TRBV4-1
d_gene: .

CDR3nt: TGTGCCATCAGCTTAGATCCTCTGGGAACAGATACGCTGTATTTT
CDR3aa: CAISLDPLGTDTLYF
abundance: .
j_gene: TRBJ2-3
v_gene: TRBV11-2
d_gene: .

CDR3nt: TGTGTCAGCAGGCCGCGGGATAGGGTTAATGAGCAGTTCTTC
CDR3aa: CVSRPRDRVNEQFF
abundance: .
j_gene: TRBJ2-1
v_gene: TRBV28
d_gene: .

CDR3nt: TGTGCCAGCAGCGTAGGGACAGTCCGGGTTGAGCAGTTCTTC
CDR3aa: CASSVGTVRVEQFF
abundance: many
j_gene: TRBJ2-1
v_gene: TRBV5-6
d_gene: TRBD1

CDR3nt: TGTGCCAGCAGCGCCCACGTTTTAGGACAAAATCCATTCCACAATGAGCAGTTCTTC
CDR3aa: CASSAHVLGQNPFHNEQFF
abundance: .
j_gene: TRBJ2-1
v_gene: TRBV11-2
d_gene: .

CDR3nt: TGTGCCAGCAGCGAGAACTTACTAGCGGGAGGGCCGAAGTACTTC
CDR3aa: CASSENLLAGGPKYF
abundance: .
j_gene: TRBJ2-7
v_gene: TRBV7-3
d_gene: TRBD2

CDR3nt: TGTGCCAGGGGGACACGTAACACTGAGGCTATCTTT
CDR3aa: CARGTRNTEAIF
abundance: .
j_gene: TRBJ1-1
v_gene: TRBV6-2/TRBV6-3
d_gene: .

CDR3nt: TGTGCCTGGAGGCTGACAAGGGGTGGGAACACCATATATTTT
CDR3aa: CAWRLTRGGNTIYF
abundance: once
j_gene: TRBJ1-3
v_gene: TRBV30
d_gene: .

CDR3nt: TGCGCTAGCAGCTGGAACCAAGAGACCCAGTACTTC
CDR3aa: CASSWNQETQYF
abundance: .
j_gene: TRBJ2-5
v_gene: TRBV5-1
d_gene: .

CDR3nt: TGTGCCTGGACCTCCCGGGAGAGCTATGAGCAGTACTTC
CDR3aa: CAWTSRESYEQYF
abundance: .
j_gene: TRBJ2-7
v_gene: TRBV30
d_gene: .

CDR3nt: TGCAGCGATACGCACAGTGGAGAGACCCAGTACTTC
CDR3aa: CSDTHSGETQYF
abundance: .
j_gene: TRBJ2-5
v_gene: TRBV29-1
d_gene: .

CDR3nt: TGTGCCAGCAGGCTTCGTGAGGGCCTAGGCACAGATACGCAGTATTTT
CDR3aa: CASRLREGLGTDTQYF
abundance: many
j_gene: TRBJ2-3
v_gene: TRBV28
d_gene: .

CDR3nt: TGCAGCGTTGATTCGGCAGGGAGTTATACTGAAGCTTTCTTT
CDR3aa: CSVDSAGSYTEAFF
abundance: medium-sized
j_gene: TRBJ1-1
v_gene: TRBV29-1
d_gene: .

CDR3nt: TGCAGCGATGATGCCAATCAAGCGGATACACAGTATTTT
CDR3aa: CSDDANQADTQYF
abundance: .
j_gene: TRBJ2-3
v_gene: TRBV29-1
d_gene: .

CDR3nt: TGTGCCAGCAACGCCGGGACAGCCTATTGTTACACCTTC
CDR3aa: CASNAGTAYCYTF
abundance: .
j_gene: TRBJ1-2
v_gene: TRBV6-2/TRBV6-3
d_gene: TRBD1

CDR3nt: TGTGCCAGCAGCCGATCGGGGAGAGGGCTCAATGAGCAGTTCTTC
CDR3aa: CASSRSGRGLNEQFF
abundance: .
j_gene: TRBJ2-1
v_gene: TRBV12-3/TRBV12-4
d_gene: .

CDR3nt: TGTGCCACCTGGTGGCCGGGACAGTGGTCCTACGAGCAGTACTTC
CDR3aa: CATWWPGQWSYEQYF
abundance: .
j_gene: TRBJ2-7
v_gene: TRBV24-1
d_gene: TRBD1

CDR3nt: TGTGCCAGCAATGAGACGACGGTTGAAGCTTTCTTT
CDR3aa: CASNETTVEAFF
abundance: .
j_gene: TRBJ1-1
v_gene: TRBV6-1
d_gene: .

CDR3nt: TGTGCCAGCAGCCAAGATCGGGACCGCGTGGGCTATGGCTATACCTTC
CDR3aa: CASSQDRDRVGYGYTF
abundance: .
j_gene: TRBJ1-2
v_gene: TRBV14
d_gene: .

CDR3nt: TGTGCCAGCAGAACTTCCCGTGCGCGAACTAGCACAGATACGCAGTATTTT
CDR3aa: CASRTSRARTSTDTQYF
abundance: .
j_gene: TRBJ2-3
v_gene: TRBV5-4
d_gene: .

CDR3nt: TGTGCCAAGAGCCCAGCACAGGTGGGGGAGACCCAGCACTTC
CDR3aa: CAKSPAQVGETQHF
abundance: .
j_gene: TRBJ2-5
v_gene: TRBV5-4
d_gene: .

CDR3nt: TGCGCCAGCAAGAGCGCTGGGAGCAATCAGCCCCAGCAATTC
CDR3aa: CASKSAGSNQPQQF
abundance: .
j_gene: TRBJ1-5
v_gene: TRBV10-2
d_gene: .

CDR3nt: TGTAGCGTTGAGTCAGAAATGAACACTGAAGCTTTCTTT
CDR3aa: CSVESEMNTEAFF
abundance: .
j_gene: TRBJ1-1
v_gene: TRBV29-1
d_gene: .

CDR3nt: TGTGCCAGCAGTGAAGTAGATAACACTAAAGCTTTCTTT
CDR3aa: CASSEVDNTKAFF
abundance: .
j_gene: TRBJ1-1
v_gene: TRBV10-2
d_gene: .